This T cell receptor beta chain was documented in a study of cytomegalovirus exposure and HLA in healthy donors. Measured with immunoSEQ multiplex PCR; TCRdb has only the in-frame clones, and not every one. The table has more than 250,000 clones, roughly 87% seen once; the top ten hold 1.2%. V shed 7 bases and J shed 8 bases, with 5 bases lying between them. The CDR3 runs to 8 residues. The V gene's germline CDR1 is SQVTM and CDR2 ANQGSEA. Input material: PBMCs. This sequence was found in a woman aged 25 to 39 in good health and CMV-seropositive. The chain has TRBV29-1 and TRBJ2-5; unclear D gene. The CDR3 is CSAHTQYF. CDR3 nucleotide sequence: TGCAGCGCCCATACCCAGTACTTC. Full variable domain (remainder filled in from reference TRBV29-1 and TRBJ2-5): SAVISQKPSRDICQRGTSLTIQCQVDSQVTMMFWYRQQPGQSLTLIATANQGSEATYESGFVIDKFPISRPNLTFSTLTVSNMSPEDSSIYLCSAHTQYFGPGTRLLVL.